The 4 T cell receptor beta chains in this list originate from one sample, sequenced in a study of cytomegalovirus exposure and HLA in healthy donors. The PCR had 60 Vbeta and 13 Jbeta primers. Generated by immunoSEQ multiplex PCR, the TCRdb table keeps only in-frame clones and is missing some. The sample lists about 90,000 clones; more than 60% were seen once. What was sequenced was PBMCs. The receptor source for this set is a man aged 25-40 years in good health and CMV-seronegative.

J is TRBJ2-1 and V is TRBV6-1; 10 bases map to TRBD2. Per the germline V gene, CDR1 is MNHNS and CDR2 is SASEGT. The V gene end was trimmed by 2 bases and the J gene end by 2 bases; junction bases not matched to a gene: 6. CDR3 length: 17 residues. The CDR3 sequence: CASSEWIAGGTYNEQFF. CDR3 sequence (DNA): TGTGCCAGCAGTGAATGGATAGCGGGGGGCACCTACAATGAGCAGTTCTTC.

This clone was counted only a few times. The chain has TRBV4-3 and TRBJ2-7; 11 bases align to TRBD1. Germline assignment: CDR1 LGHNA and CDR2 YSLEER. This CDR3 is 17 amino acids long. V trimming: 0 bases; J trimming: 7 bases; junction bases outside the gene matches: 11. CDR3 nucleotides: TGCGCCAGCAGCCAAGATCCCCCTGGACAGGGGGCTTGGGAGCAGTACTTC. Translated: CASSQDPPGQGAWEQYF.

As to this clone: One end of the junction fails to match germline, which may point to a read error. V is TRBV6-1 and J is TRBJ1-5; TRBD1 agrees at 9 bases. This CDR3 region has 16 residues. Germline CDR1 is MNHNS and CDR2 is SASEGT. The CDR3 region has the DNA TGTGCCAGCAGTGAAGCTTGGGGACAGGGCAATCAACCCCAGCATTTT. Its protein product is CASSEAWGQGNQPQHF.

The CDR3 spells CASSSGQAGEQYF. The CDR3 region has the DNA TGTGCCAGCAGCTCGGGACAGGCTGGAGAGCAGTACTTC. The J gene is TRBJ2-7, the V gene TRBV5-6; 8 bases align to TRBD1. The CDR3 is made up of 13 amino acids. The germline CDR1 and CDR2 sequences are SGHDT and YYEEEE. V shed 3 bases and J 7 bases; nucleotides not matched to a gene: 6. Looking up the rest from reference TRBV5-6 and TRBJ2-7 gives the full variable domain: DAGVTQSPTHLIKTRGQQVTLRCSPKSGHDTVSWYQQALGQGPQFIFQYYEEEERQRGNFPDRFSGHQFPNYSSELNVNALLLGDSALYLCASSSGQAGEQYFGPGTRLTVT.